This TCR beta chain was sequenced during a study of metastatic and nonmetastatic thyroid tumors. Study overall: Blood and tumor or nodule tissue repertoires from malignant and benign thyroid patients were compared.

This clone came up many times. Its matching antigen is unknown. Study-wide findings and caveats: Patients with malignant thyroid tumors reportedly had significantly higher TCR beta diversity than those with benign nodules, in blood and tumor.

Methods used by the authors: Researchers built a distant-metastasis classifier for papillary thyroid cancer that drew on CDR3 differences across clinicopathological groups. TCRdb re-processed the PCR reads through MiXCR. The V and J calls come from TCRdb's annotation, not from the publication. There are fewer than 20,000 clones in the sample; around 30% occur only once, and around 27% lies in the top ten. The entire patient cohort was treatment-naive prior to thyroid surgery. Sequencing was done on a sample of tumor tissue. This TCR was recovered from a male donor with papillary thyroid cancer or a benign thyroid nodule (not recorded which). Some clones in this sample may be carry-over from other donors' samples.

The CDR3 reads CASSAAPGRGNTIYF. CDR3 bases: TGTGCCAGCAGCGCCGCCCCCGGGCGGGGGAACACCATATATTTT. The chain couples TRBV9 to TRBJ1-3; TRBD1 is a possible D gene (5 bases). This CDR3 has 15 amino acids. CDR1 is SGDLS, CDR2 YYNGEE, per germline. V was trimmed by 3 bases and J by 7 bases, leaving 17 bases between them.